Each of the 14 T cell receptor beta chains below was sequenced from the same sample in a study of blood T cells in healthy people across ages. Through a sample-barcoded 5' primer and a J-beta primer mix, a second PCR was run for about 7 to 12 cycles. TCRdb independently ran MiXCR on the 5' RACE reads; one entry per CDR3 protein. Found here are about 2 million distinct CDR3 sequences, about 50% of them singletons; the top ten hold roughly 2.1%. The sample was blood. The receptors were gathered from a woman aged 40-49 years in good health.

The sample holds many counts of this clonotype. The chain joins TRBV5-6 to TRBJ2-7, with D unresolved. The CDR3 extends over 11 amino acids. The germline CDR1 and CDR2 sequences are SGHDT and YYEEEE. Trimming removed 0 bases at V and 5 bases at J, with 3 bases between. The CDR3 here is CASSLDDEQYF. DNA of the CDR3: TGTGCCAGCAGCTTGGACGACGAGCAGTACTTC.

This clonotype was found a few times. The gene calls are TRBV9 and TRBJ1-2; 9 bases fit TRBD1. The J segment lost 5 bases and the V segment lost 4 bases, leaving 6 bases of the junction unmatched. The germline gives CDR1 SGDLS, CDR2 YYNGEE. The length of the CDR3 is 14 residues. CDR3 sequence reads: CASSIGQGTYGYTF. The CDR3 region has the DNA TGTGCCAGCAGCATTGGACAGGGGACGTATGGCTACACCTTC.

This clonotype was seen once. The V call is TRBV12-3 or TRBV12-4, the J call TRBJ2-1, with D hard to call. Trimming cost V 7 bases and J 4 bases, with 11 bases left between them. The length of the CDR3 is 13 residues. This chain's CDR3 is CASNPDGYNEQFF. The DNA of the CDR3 is TGTGCCAGCAATCCCGACGGTTACAATGAGCAGTTCTTC.

This clonotype has a handful of counts. The V call is TRBV28, the J call TRBJ2-5; TRBD1 matches at 11 bases. The CDR3 runs to 15 residues. The V gene end was trimmed by 6 bases and the J gene end by 4 bases; junction bases not matched to a gene: 7. Looked up from germline, CDR1 is MDHEN and CDR2 is SYDVKM. DNA of the CDR3: TGTGCCAGCAGCAGATTGGGACAGGGGGGAGAGACCCAGTACTTC. Translation gives CASSRLGQGGETQYF.

The genes are TRBV5-1 and TRBJ2-2; D ambiguous. From germline, CDR1 is SGHRS and CDR2 YFSETQ. The CDR3 consists of 14 residues. Trimming pared 2 bases from V and 9 bases from J, leaving 14 bases between. This CDR3 reads CASSFLAVARELFF. The CDR3 DNA reads TGCGCCAGCAGCTTCCTGGCGGTGGCCCGGGAGCTGTTTTTT.

The table lists this clonotype with a few counts. V usage is TRBV20-1 and J usage is TRBJ2-1, with 9 nucleotides matching TRBD1. With 0 bases clipped from V and 7 bases from J, the junction kept 7 bases outside the gene matches. The germline CDR1 and CDR2 sequences are DFQATT and SNEGSKA (reference sequence). This CDR3 region has 15 residues. CDR3 sequence reads: CSARDQTGGFNEQFF. CDR3 in DNA: TGCAGTGCTAGAGATCAGACAGGGGGTTTTAATGAGCAGTTCTTC.

This rearrangement joins TRBV6-1 to TRBJ2-5, with 9 positions matching TRBD2. The CDR3 has 13 residues. With 8 bases clipped from V and 7 bases from J, the junction kept 8 bases outside the gene matches. CDR1 is MNHNS and CDR2 is SASEGT in the germline V gene. The CDR3 spells CASAQSSGRTQYF. The DNA of the CDR3 is TGTGCCAGCGCCCAAAGTAGCGGGAGGACCCAGTACTTC.

The V call is TRBV29-1, the J call TRBJ2-1; 9 positions match TRBD2. The CDR3 is made up of 12 amino acids. After removal of 7 bases from V and 9 bases from J, the junction contained 7 bases not matched to a gene. Germline V gene sequence: CDR1 SQVTM, CDR2 ANQGSEA. CDR3 bases: TGCAGCGCGGGCGGGGGGGCGAGTGAGCAGTTCTTC. Its protein is CSAGGGASEQFF.

The chain carries TRBV9 and TRBJ2-4; D not resolved. The closer fit of TRBJ2-7 to the DNA end suggests the J call may be wrong. From germline, CDR1 is SGDLS and CDR2 YYNGEE. The CDR3 covers 14 residues. CDR3 residues: CASSAFLDSYEQYF. Written as DNA, the CDR3 is TGTGCCAGCAGCGCCTTCCTCGACTCCTACGAGCAGTACTTC.

The chain carries TRBV20-1 and TRBJ1-2; weak D call: TRBD1 (5 bases). Germline lookup yields CDR1 DFQATT and CDR2 SNEGSKA (reference sequence). There are 13 residues in the CDR3. Trimming took off 6 bases at V and 7 bases at J, with 18 bases between the two ends. The CDR3 is CSATLNRGRGYTF. The CDR3 bases are TGCAGTGCCACATTGAATAGGGGTCGTGGCTACACCTTC.

The rearrangement uses TRBV6-5 and TRBJ2-1; 8 bases agree with TRBD1. Germline loops: CDR1 MNHEY, CDR2 SVGAGI. This CDR3 has 15 residues. The V gene end was trimmed by 5 bases and the J gene end by 4 bases; junction bases not matched to a gene: 7. CDR3 DNA sequence: TGTGCCAGCAGTACCCACAGGGGGTCGTACAATGAGCAGTTCTTC. Protein sequence: CASSTHRGSYNEQFF.

CDR3 sequence: CSAATGDYNSPLHF. DNA of the CDR3: TGCAGTGCCGCGACAGGGGACTATAATTCACCCCTCCACTTT. The chain is built from TRBV20-1 and TRBJ1-6, with 8 bases matching TRBD1. This CDR3 has 14 residues. Germline trimming cut 6 bases from V and 3 bases from J; bases unmatched to any gene: 4. The germline V gene has CDR1 DFQATT and CDR2 SNEGSKA (reference sequence).

CDR3 loop: CASSTTGGTEAFF. The DNA of the CDR3 is TGTGCCAGCAGTACTACAGGGGGCACTGAAGCTTTCTTT. This chain uses TRBV12-3 or TRBV12-4 with TRBJ1-1; TRBD1 aligns across 8 bases. The J segment lost 4 bases and the V segment lost 5 bases, leaving 3 bases of the junction unmatched. CDR3 size: 13 residues.

The rearrangement uses TRBV14 and TRBJ2-1; D unresolved. Germline values: CDR1 SGHDN, CDR2 FVKESK. V was shortened by 4 bases and J by 4 bases, with 14 bases between the two germline ends. The CDR3 totals 15 residues. DNA for the CDR3: TGTGCCAGCAGCCGCCAAAGGCCTAGGTACAATGAGCAGTTCTTC. The encoded protein is CASSRQRPRYNEQFF.